The 8 T cell receptor beta chains given below trace back to one sample, sequenced in a study of CD8 T cells in Susac syndrome (dated by TCRdb to about 2019). Receptor libraries were prepared by the immunoSEQ multiplex PCR assay. RNA was extracted using the RNeasy kit, and about 0.5 to 1 ug of the RNA was reverse transcribed with random hexamers. TCRdb handled the public reads itself, with Q25 trimming in fastp and clone calling in MiXCR, and kept productive beta chains. CDR3 protein sequences are deduplicated, and each keeps its most common genes and DNA. The sample yields approximately 190,000 distinct CDR3 sequences; over 75% were counted once. The ten biggest clones cover about 0.1% of the sample. The sample taken for sequencing was CD4+ T cells from PBMCs. The receptors were gathered from a human donor with Susac syndrome.

This rearrangement joins TRBV6-5 to TRBJ1-2; D may be TRBD1 (6 bases). Germline loops: CDR1 MNHEY, CDR2 SVGAGI. V was shortened by 0 bases and J by 1 base, with 9 bases between the two germline ends. The CDR3 totals 15 residues. The CDR3 sequence is CASSYSTGFNYGYTF. The CDR3 nucleotides read TGTGCCAGCAGTTACTCGACAGGTTTTAACTATGGCTACACCTTC.

The chain links TRBV2 to TRBJ1-5; D is undetermined. V was cut by 4 bases and J by 0 bases, with 7 bases left in between. The V gene's germline CDR1 is SNHLY and CDR2 FYNNEI. The CDR3 extends over 14 amino acids. The CDR3 region has the DNA TGTGCCAGCAGTGGGGATTATAGCAATCAGCCCCAGCATTTT. This sequence encodes CASSGDYSNQPQHF.

This chain connects TRBV28 to TRBJ1-3; D remains ambiguous. The CDR3 consists of 15 residues. The germline V and J ends were trimmed by 2 bases and 0 bases, with 8 bases remaining between them. The germline CDR1 and CDR2 sequences are MDHEN and SYDVKM. In nucleotides, the CDR3 is TGTGCCAGCAGTTTACCTGGCGTCTCTGGAAACACCATATATTTT. This encodes CASSLPGVSGNTIYF.

The CDR3 region is CAWSYTPRQKYEQYF. CDR3 nucleotides: TGTGCCTGGAGTTACACTCCACGACAGAAATACGAGCAGTACTTC. The rearrangement joins TRBV30 to TRBJ2-7, with TRBD1 as a possible D gene (5 bases). V lost 2 bases, J lost 4 bases, and 18 bases lay in between. The CDR3 runs to 15 residues. Per the germline V gene, CDR1 is GTSNPN and CDR2 is SVGIG (reference sequence).

The rearrangement links TRBV12-3 or TRBV12-4 to TRBJ2-1, with 12 bases matching TRBD2. The J segment lost 7 bases and the V segment lost 2 bases, leaving 3 bases of the junction unmatched. The CDR3 spans 15 residues. The CDR3 loop reads CASSLSSGRGNEQFF. CDR3 nucleotides: TGTGCCAGCAGTTTATCTAGCGGGAGGGGGAATGAGCAGTTCTTC.

This clonotype showed up just once. This chain links TRBV20-1 with TRBJ1-1; no clear D gene. Germline-derived CDR1 and CDR2 are DFQATT and SNEGSKA (reference sequence). V was trimmed by 3 bases and J by 4 bases, leaving 12 bases between them. The CDR3 loop spans 13 amino acids. This CDR3 is CSASGGSSTEAFF. CDR3 DNA sequence: TGCAGTGCTAGTGGCGGCAGCAGCACTGAAGCTTTCTTT.

The genes are TRBV27 and TRBJ1-5, with no clear D. This CDR3 contains 15 residues. Trimming cost V 2 bases and J 2 bases, with 10 bases left between them. CDR1 and CDR2 (germline): MNHEY, SMNVEV (reference sequence). The CDR3 loop reads CASSLRRPGNQPQHF. CDR3 coding DNA: TGTGCCAGCAGTTTAAGGCGACCGGGCAATCAGCCCCAGCATTTT.

CDR3 sequence (DNA): TGTGCCAGCAGCTTAGGAATCGGCACCTACTACGAGCAGTACTTC. It translates to CASSLGIGTYYEQYF. The chain is built from TRBV11-2 and TRBJ2-7; D is unresolved. The V and J ends lost 1 base and 3 bases respectively, with 13 bases between them. Germline lookup yields CDR1 SGHAT and CDR2 FQNNGV. This CDR3 contains 15 residues.